This T cell receptor (beta chain) derives from a study of shared clonotypes between healthy human individuals. Study outcomes and limitations: Sequencing depth was expected to affect clonotype sharing among donors. For naive CD4 cells, roughly 5% of clonotypes were shared across four donors. In general, naive subsets displayed greater estimated richness than memory subsets did.

Germline CDR1 SGHTA, CDR2 FQGTGA. CDR3 length: 15 amino acids. The ends lost 5 bases at V and 2 bases at J; junction bases unmatched: 6. Sequenced by immunoSEQ multiplex PCR; TCRdb stores in-frame clones only, minus some. The table includes a few million clones, around 95% detected once. Regarding this clone: What it binds is not known.

CD45RA-negative memory and CD45RA+ naive subsets were split from the CD4+ cells. The chain employs TRBV7-3 and TRBJ2-1; 7 bases map to TRBD2. Sequencing was done on a sample of naive CD4+ T cells sorted from blood. Subset here: CD45RA+ positively selected. The receptor comes from a man aged 18 to 30 in good health. CDR3 loop: CASSISGTTYNEQFF. CDR3 nucleotide sequence: TGTGCCAGCAGCATCTCCGGGACTACCTACAATGAGCAGTTCTTC.